This TCR beta chain was sequenced in a study of T cells in localized non-small cell lung cancer. Assay: immunoSEQ multiplex PCR; the TCRdb copy retains only in-frame clones and omits some. This table has about 2,800 clones, around 20% appearing once. This clone has just a few counts. Its antigen is not known. CDR3 size: 16 residues. CDR1 and CDR2 (germline): MNHGY, SAAAGT. Trimming took 2 bases from V and 2 from J; bases not matched to a gene: 7. Regarding the study as a whole: Elevated circulating T cell density in blood was associated with longer overall survival. In adjacent lung, a median roughly 60 of the top 100 tumor clones were found. T cell clonality was highest in uninvolved adjacent lung, above tumor.

The material was lung tumor tissue, obtained before any cancer treatment. The receptor was isolated from a female donor aged 60 or older with stage I lung adenocarcinoma. V is TRBV6-8 and J is TRBJ2-5, with 8 positions matching TRBD2. CDR3 loop: CASSYGGTRGQETQYF. The CDR3 region has the DNA TGTGCCAGCAGTTACGGAGGGACTAGAGGACAAGAGACCCAGTACTTC.